The entry below describes one TCR beta chain. This record comes from a study of cytomegalovirus exposure and HLA in healthy donors. The PCR employed 60 Vbeta primers together with 13 Jbeta primers. The assay was immunoSEQ multiplex PCR, and TCRdb's table has in-frame clones only and misses some. The data hold under 150,000 clones, with around 73% observed a single time. CDR3 length: 13 residues. The germline V gene encodes CDR1 MDHEN and CDR2 SYDVKM. The TCR was taken from a human donor in good health. The chain links TRBV28 to TRBJ2-5; D possibly corresponds to TRBD1 (5 bases). The last part of the DNA fits TRBJ2-7 better; the J call may be wrong. Material for sequencing was PBMCs. DNA for the CDR3: TGTGCCAGCAGTTTTGGCAGGGCGTACGAGCAGTACTTC. Its protein is CASSFGRAYEQYF.